This TCR beta chain was sequenced for a study of T cell clones after liver transplantation. Study as a whole: Standard immunosuppression, with no induction, continued until 12-24 months after transplant. Patients counted as tolerant after at least one year off all immunosuppression, enzymes not exceeding twice normal. Whole-study results and caveats: Small, mixed patient groups and varying post-transplant times limit these conclusions.

The CDR3 runs 13 residues. Germline V CDR1 and CDR2: LNHDA, SQIVND (reference sequence). Trimming cost V 5 bases and J 3 bases, with 10 bases left between them. A remark on this clone: The antigen is undetermined.

Assay used: immunoSEQ multiplex PCR; TCRdb lists only in-frame clones, some missing. This table holds tens of thousands of clones, 90% found once. The J gene is TRBJ1-1, the V gene TRBV19, with TRBD1 as a possible D gene (6 bases). The sequencing here drew on CD4+ T cells from blood, taken before liver transplant. The sequence derives from a human donor who received a liver transplant. CDR3 loop: CASSPWTDTEAFF. CDR3 sequence (DNA): TGTGCCAGTAGTCCTTGGACAGACACTGAAGCTTTCTTT.